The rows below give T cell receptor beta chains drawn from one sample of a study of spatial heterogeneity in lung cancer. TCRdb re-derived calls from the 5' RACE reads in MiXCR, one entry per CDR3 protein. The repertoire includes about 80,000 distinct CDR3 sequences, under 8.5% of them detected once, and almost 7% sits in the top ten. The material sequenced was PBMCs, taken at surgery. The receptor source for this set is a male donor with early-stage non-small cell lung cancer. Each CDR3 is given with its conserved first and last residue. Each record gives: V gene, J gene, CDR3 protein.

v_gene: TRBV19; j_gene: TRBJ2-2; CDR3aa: CASSMDMNTGELFF
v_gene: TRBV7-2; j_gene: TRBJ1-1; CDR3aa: CASSLVQVNTEAFF
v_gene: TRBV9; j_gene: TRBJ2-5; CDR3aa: CASSVNPWGVGETQYF
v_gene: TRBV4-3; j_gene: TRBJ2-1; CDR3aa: CASSPTLSGSWEQFF
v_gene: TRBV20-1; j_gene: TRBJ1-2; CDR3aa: CSARQTGVYGYTF
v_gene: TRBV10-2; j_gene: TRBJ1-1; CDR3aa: CASSEVAGTEAFF
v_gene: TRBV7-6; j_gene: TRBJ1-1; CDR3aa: CASSPLKQGAEAFF
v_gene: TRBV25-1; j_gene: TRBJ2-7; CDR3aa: CASSAPGSDYEQYF
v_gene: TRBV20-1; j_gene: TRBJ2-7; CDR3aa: CSARQASNEQYF
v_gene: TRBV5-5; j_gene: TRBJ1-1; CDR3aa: CASSPEEDVMNTEAFF
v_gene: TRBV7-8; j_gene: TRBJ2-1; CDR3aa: CASSLLEQEQFF
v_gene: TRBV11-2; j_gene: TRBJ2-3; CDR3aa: CASSLARTSGNTDTQYF
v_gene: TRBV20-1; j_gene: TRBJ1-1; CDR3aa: CSAQGNSNTEAFF
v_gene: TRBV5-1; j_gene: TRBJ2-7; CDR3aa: CASSYGLAGTYEQYF
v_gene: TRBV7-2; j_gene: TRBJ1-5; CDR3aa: CASSSSSRGESNQPQHF
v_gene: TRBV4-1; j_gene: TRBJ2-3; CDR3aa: CASSQGLDTQYF
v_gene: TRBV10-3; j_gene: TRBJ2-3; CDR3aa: CAISVTSSTDTQYF